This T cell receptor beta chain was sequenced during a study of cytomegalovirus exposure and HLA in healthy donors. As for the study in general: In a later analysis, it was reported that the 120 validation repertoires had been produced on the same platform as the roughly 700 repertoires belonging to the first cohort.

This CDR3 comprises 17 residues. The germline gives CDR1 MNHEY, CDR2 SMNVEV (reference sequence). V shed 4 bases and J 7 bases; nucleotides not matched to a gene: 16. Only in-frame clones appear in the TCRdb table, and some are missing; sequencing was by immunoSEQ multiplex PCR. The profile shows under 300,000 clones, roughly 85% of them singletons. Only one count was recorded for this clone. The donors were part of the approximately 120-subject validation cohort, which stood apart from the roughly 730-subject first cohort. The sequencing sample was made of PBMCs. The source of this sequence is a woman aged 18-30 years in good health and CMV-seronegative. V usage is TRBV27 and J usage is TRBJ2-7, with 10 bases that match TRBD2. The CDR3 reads CASSSGLALGTLEEQYF. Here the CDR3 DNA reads TGTGCCAGCAGTTCGGGACTAGCGTTGGGGACCTTGGAGGAGCAGTACTTC.